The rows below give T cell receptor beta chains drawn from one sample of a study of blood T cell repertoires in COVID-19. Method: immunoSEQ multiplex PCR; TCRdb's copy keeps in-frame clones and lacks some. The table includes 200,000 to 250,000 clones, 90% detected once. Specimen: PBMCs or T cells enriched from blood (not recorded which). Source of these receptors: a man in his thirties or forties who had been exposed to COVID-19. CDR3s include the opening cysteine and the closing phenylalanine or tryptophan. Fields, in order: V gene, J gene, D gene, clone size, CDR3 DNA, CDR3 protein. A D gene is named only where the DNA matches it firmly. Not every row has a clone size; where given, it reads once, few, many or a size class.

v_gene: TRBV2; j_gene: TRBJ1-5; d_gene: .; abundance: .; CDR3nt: TGTGCCAGCGCAGGGAATAGCAATCAGCCCCAGCATTTT; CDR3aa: CASAGNSNQPQHF
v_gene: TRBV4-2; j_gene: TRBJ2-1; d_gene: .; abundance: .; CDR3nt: TGTGCCAGCAGCCAAGTGGGGGGGCTTACTTACAATGAGCAGTTCTTC; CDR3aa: CASSQVGGLTYNEQFF
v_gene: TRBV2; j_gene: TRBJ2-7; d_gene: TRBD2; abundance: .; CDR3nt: TGTGCCAGCATCCTGACCCGGAGGGCTAGCGGGGGGCGAGCCTACGAGCAGTACTTC; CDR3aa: CASILTRRASGGRAYEQYF
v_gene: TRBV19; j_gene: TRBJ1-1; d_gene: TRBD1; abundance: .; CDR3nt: TGTGCCAGTAGTATAGGGACAGGGGGGAACACTGAAGCTTTCTTT; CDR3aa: CASSIGTGGNTEAFF
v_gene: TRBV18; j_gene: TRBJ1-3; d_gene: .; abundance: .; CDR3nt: TGTGCCAGCTCATTCGAGTTCCACTCTGGAAACACCATATATTTT; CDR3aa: CASSFEFHSGNTIYF
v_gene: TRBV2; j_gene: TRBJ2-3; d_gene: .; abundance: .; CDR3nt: TGTGCCAGCAGTATATGGACTGGGGGCACAGATACGCAGTATTTT; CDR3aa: CASSIWTGGTDTQYF
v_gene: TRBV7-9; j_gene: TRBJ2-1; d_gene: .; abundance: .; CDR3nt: TGTGCCAGCAGCTTAGCGGAGGGGCTACGGGAGCAGTTCTTC; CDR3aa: CASSLAEGLREQFF
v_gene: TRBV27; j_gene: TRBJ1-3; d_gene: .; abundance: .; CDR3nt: TGTGCCAGCGGAGCAGTACCCGGAAACACCATATATTTT; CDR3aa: CASGAVPGNTIYF
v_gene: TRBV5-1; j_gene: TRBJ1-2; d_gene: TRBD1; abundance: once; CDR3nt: TGCGCCAGCAGCGATGGGACAGTTAGCACCTATGGCTACACCTTC; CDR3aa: CASSDGTVSTYGYTF
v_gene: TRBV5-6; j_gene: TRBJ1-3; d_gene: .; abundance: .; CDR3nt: TGTGCCAGCAGCTTAAGGGGACACGCTGGAGGAAACACCATATATTTT; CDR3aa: CASSLRGHAGGNTIYF
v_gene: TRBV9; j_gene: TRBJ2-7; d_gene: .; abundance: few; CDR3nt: TGTGCCAGCAGCGTAGCCGCCTCCGGCTACGAGCAGTACTTC; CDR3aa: CASSVAASGYEQYF
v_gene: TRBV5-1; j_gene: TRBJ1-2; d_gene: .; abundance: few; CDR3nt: TGCGCCAGCAGCTTGTTCGGGGTTGGCTATGGCTACACCTTC; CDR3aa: CASSLFGVGYGYTF
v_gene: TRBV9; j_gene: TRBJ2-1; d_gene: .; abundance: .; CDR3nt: TGTGCCAGCAGCGTAGAGGCTAGCGCGGTGGGTGAGCAGTTCTTC; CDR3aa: CASSVEASAVGEQFF
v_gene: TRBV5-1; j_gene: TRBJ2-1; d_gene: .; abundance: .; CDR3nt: TGCGCCAGCAGCTTTCTAGCGAATGACAATGAGCAGTTCTTC; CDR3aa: CASSFLANDNEQFF
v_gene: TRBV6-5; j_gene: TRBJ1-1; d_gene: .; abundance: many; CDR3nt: TGTGCCGGGGGCCTGGGAGTTTTGACTGAAGCTTTCTTT; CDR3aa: CAGGLGVLTEAFF
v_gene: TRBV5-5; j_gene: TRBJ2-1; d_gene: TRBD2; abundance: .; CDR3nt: TGTGCCAGCAGCCGAGTAGCGGGGAATAGATTATACAATGAGCAGTTCTTC; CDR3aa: CASSRVAGNRLYNEQFF
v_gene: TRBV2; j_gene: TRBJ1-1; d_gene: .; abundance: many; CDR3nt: TGTGCCAGCGGCCGGCTGGGGTCGGGGGACACTGAAGCTTTCTTT; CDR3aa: CASGRLGSGDTEAFF
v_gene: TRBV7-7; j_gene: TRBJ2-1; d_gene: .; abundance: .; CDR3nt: TGTGCCAGCAGCTTAGGGCAGGGCTCCTCCTACAATGAGCAGTTCTTC; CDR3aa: CASSLGQGSSYNEQFF
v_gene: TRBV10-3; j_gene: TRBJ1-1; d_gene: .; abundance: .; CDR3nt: TGTGCCATCAGTGAGTTGAAGGCCCAGGCCAATTTCTTT; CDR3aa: CAISELKAQANFF
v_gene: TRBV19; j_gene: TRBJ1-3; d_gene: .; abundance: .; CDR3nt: TGTGCCAGTAACGCGGTTAGTTCCGGAAACACCATATATTTT; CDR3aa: CASNAVSSGNTIYF
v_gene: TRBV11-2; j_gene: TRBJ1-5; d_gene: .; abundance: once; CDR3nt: TGTGCCAGCAGCTTAGATAGGGGCAGTCTCCAGCCCCAGCATTTT; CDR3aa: CASSLDRGSLQPQHF
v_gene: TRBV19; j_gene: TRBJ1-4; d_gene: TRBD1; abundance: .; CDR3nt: TGTGCCAGTAGCCCCCAGGGGGCGGAACATGAAAAACTGTTTTTT; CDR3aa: CASSPQGAEHEKLFF
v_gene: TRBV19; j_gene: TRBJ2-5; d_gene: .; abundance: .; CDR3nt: TGTGCCAGTAGGATCCAGGGGCACCAAGAGACCCAGTACTTC; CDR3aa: CASRIQGHQETQYF
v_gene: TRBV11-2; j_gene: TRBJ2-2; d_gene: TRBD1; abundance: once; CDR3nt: TGTGCCAGCAGCTTAGATGGACAGGGGACCGGGGAGCTGTTTTTT; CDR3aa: CASSLDGQGTGELFF
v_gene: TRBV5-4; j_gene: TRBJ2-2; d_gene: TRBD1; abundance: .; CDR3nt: TGTGCCAGCAGCGTAAAGCCGGGACAGGGGGTGGTCGGGGAGCTGTTTTTT; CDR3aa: CASSVKPGQGVVGELFF